Presented here are 19 T cell receptor beta chains from one specimen sequenced in a study of T cells in Graves' hyperthyroidism and ophthalmopathy. RNA transcripts yielded amplified TCR beta CDR3 regions. An initial round of RT-PCR targeting the TCR CDR3 relied on the HTBI primer set. MiXCR, run by TCRdb on the multiplex PCR reads, gives a single entry per CDR3 protein. The sample includes about 350,000 distinct CDR3 sequences, less than 20% of them seen just once. Sequencing used blood. The receptors here all came from a woman aged 40 to 50 with Graves' ophthalmopathy.

The chain has TRBV20-1 and TRBJ2-7, with D tentatively TRBD1 (5 bases). Germline CDR1 reads DFQATT; CDR2 reads SNEGSKA (reference sequence). Trimming took 3 bases from V and 2 from J, leaving 11 bases between them. This CDR3 has 13 amino acids. The CDR3 nucleotides are TGCAGTGCTAGCCCAGGGAACCCCTACGAGCAGTACTTC. This translates into CSASPGNPYEQYF.

In this sample, this clonotype turned up a few times. The chain employs TRBV6-2 or TRBV6-3 and TRBJ1-1, with 8 bases that match TRBD1. The CDR3 runs 14 residues. The V gene's germline CDR1 is MNHEY and CDR2 SVGEGT. Trimming removed 6 bases from V and 4 bases from J; junction bases left unmatched: 7. DNA for the CDR3: TGTGCCAGCAGAGGACAGGGCTCGAGCACTGAAGCTTTCTTT. Translating gives CASRGQGSSTEAFF.

At least ten counts were recorded for this clonotype. The rearrangement links TRBV7-6 to TRBJ1-1; D is uncertain. Germline CDR1 and CDR2: SGHVS and FNYEAQ. CDR3 length: 13 amino acids. V lost 2 bases and J 11 bases, leaving 15 bases between the germline ends. The CDR3 region has the DNA TGTGCCAGCAGCTTAAGTAGGGCACATTCGGCTTTCTTT. Amino acid sequence: CASSLSRAHSAFF.

This clonotype was seen only a few times. The chain recombines TRBV5-1 with TRBJ2-7; perhaps TRBD1 as D (6 bases). V dropped 1 base and J dropped 1 base, with 21 bases sitting between them. CDR3 size: 18 residues. Germline V lookup: CDR1 SGHRS, CDR2 YFSETQ. The CDR3 here is CASSLRIPGDYLSYEQYF. The CDR3 DNA sequence: TGCGCCAGCAGCTTGAGGATCCCAGGGGATTATTTGTCCTACGAGCAGTACTTC.

The chain joins TRBV20-1 to TRBJ2-5; the D is unclear. With 4 bases removed from V and 3 bases from J, the gap between germline ends came to 6 bases. This CDR3 region has 11 residues. Germline lookup yields CDR1 DFQATT and CDR2 SNEGSKA (reference sequence). Here the CDR3 reads CSATQKETQYF. As DNA, the CDR3 is TGCAGTGCTACACAAAAAGAGACCCAGTACTTC.

This clonotype was counted at least ten times. The V and J genes are TRBV11-2 and TRBJ2-7; D is ambiguous. Germline values: CDR1 SGHAT, CDR2 FQNNGV. V was trimmed by 0 bases and J by 0 bases, leaving 6 bases between them. The CDR3 runs 14 residues. The CDR3 DNA sequence: TGTGCCAGCAGCTTAGAAGGCTACTCCTACGAGCAGTACTTC. It specifies CASSLEGYSYEQYF. Filled out from reference TRBV11-2 and TRBJ2-7, the complete variable domain reads EAGVAQSPRYKIIEKRQSVAFWCNPISGHATLYWYQQILGQGPKLLIQFQNNGVVDDSQLPKDRFSAERLKGVDSTLKIQPAKLEDSAVYLCASSLEGYSYEQYFGPGTRLTVT.

The chain carries TRBV12-3 or TRBV12-4 and TRBJ1-1, with D uncertain. V shed 5 bases and J shed 7 bases, with 8 bases lying between them. This CDR3 has 11 amino acids. DNA for the CDR3: TGTGCCAGCAGTAAGGACGGTGAAGCTTTCTTT. It yields the protein CASSKDGEAFF.

This clonotype was observed at least ten times. The chain has TRBV12-3 or TRBV12-4 and TRBJ2-7; 9 nucleotides align to TRBD2. The V gene end was trimmed by 3 bases and the J gene end by 4 bases; junction bases not matched to a gene: 7. This CDR3 region has 15 residues. The CDR3 protein is CASSFAGGPGYEQYF. The CDR3 bases are TGTGCCAGCAGTTTTGCGGGAGGGCCGGGGTACGAGCAGTACTTC.

In this sample, this clonotype turned up many times. In DNA form, the CDR3 reads TGTGCCAGCAGTTTCAACAGGGGAGGCCGGGCTTTCTTT. Translated, it gives CASSFNRGGRAFF. V is TRBV28 and J is TRBJ1-1; TRBD1 matches at 7 bases. Trimming cost V 3 bases and J 11 bases; bases outside gene matches: 9. The germline gives CDR1 MDHEN, CDR2 SYDVKM. The CDR3 has 13 amino acids.

This clonotype was recorded at least ten times. The CDR3 DNA sequence: TGTGCCAGTAGTATACGGCCCGACCCAGCTAACTATGGCTACACCTTC. Amino acid sequence: CASSIRPDPANYGYTF. The chain joins TRBV19 to TRBJ1-2; D is unresolved. There are 16 residues in the CDR3. Trimming took off 2 bases at V and 0 bases at J, with 13 bases between the two ends. Germline loops: CDR1 LNHDA, CDR2 SQIVND (reference sequence).

V and J are TRBV6-1 and TRBJ2-7; D uncertain. Germline V gene sequence: CDR1 MNHNS, CDR2 SASEGT. The germline V and J ends were trimmed by 5 bases and 4 bases, with 15 bases remaining between them. The CDR3 spans 14 residues. The CDR3 region has the DNA TGTGCCAGCAGTAGGACCCCCGAGGCTTACGAGCAGTACTTC. Translating it yields CASSRTPEAYEQYF.

Many counts were recorded for this clonotype. CDR3 sequence reads: CATRGDGRSYEQYF. CDR3 sequence (DNA): TGTGCCACCCGGGGGGACGGACGCTCCTACGAGCAGTACTTC. The chain is built from TRBV6-5 and TRBJ2-7; 7 nucleotides agree with TRBD2. The V and J ends lost 10 bases and 0 bases, in that order; junction bases with no gene match: 9. Germline V gives CDR1 MNHEY, CDR2 SVGAGI. The CDR3 has 14 amino acids.

This clonotype was seen at least ten times. The chain combines TRBV10-2 with TRBJ1-6; D may be TRBD1 (5 bases). Germline V gene lookup returns CDR1 WSHSY and CDR2 SAAADI. The CDR3 is made up of 17 amino acids. V was trimmed by 2 bases and J by 5 bases, leaving 16 bases between them. CDR3 residues: CASSEPSGEGHNSPLHF. As DNA, the CDR3 is TGCGCCAGCAGTGAGCCTTCGGGGGAAGGCCATAATTCACCCCTCCACTTT.

CDR3 bases: TGCGCCAGCAGCCAAGGTGAACAGTTGTTGGAGACCCAGTACTTC. Translated, it gives CASSQGEQLLETQYF. The chain recombines TRBV4-1 with TRBJ2-5; D unresolved. The germline V gene encodes CDR1 MGHRA and CDR2 YSYEKL. Trimming removed 1 base at V and 5 bases at J, with 14 bases between. The CDR3 is made up of 15 amino acids.

The CDR3 protein is CASSTRTSGSNGQYF. Here the CDR3 DNA reads TGCGCCAGCAGCACGAGGACTAGCGGGAGTAACGGGCAGTACTTC. The chain links TRBV5-1 to TRBJ2-7; 13 bases are a match to TRBD2. CDR3 size: 15 residues. Germline trimming cut 4 bases from V and 9 bases from J; bases unmatched to any gene: 10. Germline V gives CDR1 SGHRS, CDR2 YFSETQ.

This clonotype showed up many times. The CDR3: CASSLSVVYGYTF. CDR3 DNA: TGTGCCAGCAGTTTGTCGGTAGTCTATGGCTACACCTTC. This rearrangement joins TRBV28 to TRBJ1-2; the D is unclear. V gave up 3 bases and J gave up 4 bases, with 9 bases separating them. The germline CDR1 and CDR2 sequences are MDHEN and SYDVKM. The CDR3 length is 13 residues.

In its sample, this clonotype was seen a few times. Given a much more abundant clone one base away, this may be a read error. The gene calls are TRBV18 and TRBJ1-1; possible D gene TRBD1, 5 bases. This CDR3 has 14 residues. V lost 2 bases and J 2 bases, leaving 9 bases between the germline ends. CDR1 and CDR2 (germline): KGHSH, LQKENI. The CDR3 DNA reads TGTGCCAGCTCACCAAAGGGGTCCAACACTGAAGCTTTCTTT. Protein sequence: CASSPKGSNTEAFF.

There are many counts of this clonotype. The chain links TRBV7-3 to TRBJ2-4; D may be TRBD1 (5 bases). The V end lost 3 bases, the J end lost 1 base, and 16 bases lay between the germline ends. Germline CDR1 SGHTA, CDR2 FQGTGA. This CDR3 has 17 amino acids. CDR3 loop: CASSFQGRAIAKNIQYF. CDR3 sequence (DNA): TGTGCCAGCAGCTTTCAAGGCAGGGCCATCGCCAAAAACATTCAGTACTTC.

This clonotype was picked up many times. The CDR3 sequence: CASSYGTSGRAELGEQYF. Written as DNA, the CDR3 is TGTGCCAGCAGTTACGGGACTAGCGGGAGGGCCGAATTGGGCGAGCAGTACTTC. The chain has TRBV6-5 and TRBJ2-7; 16 nucleotides align to TRBD2. This CDR3 contains 18 residues. The germline gives CDR1 MNHEY, CDR2 SVGAGI. Trimming cost V 2 bases and J 6 bases; bases outside gene matches: 10.